A single sample gave rise to the 30 T cell receptor beta chains below, sequenced in a study of regulatory dendritic cells for organ transplantation. No cognate antigen is known for these TCRs. Sorted T cells were CFSE-labeled and cultured 4 to 5 days with allogeneic regulatory or mature dendritic cells at 1:10. The assay was immunoSEQ multiplex PCR, and TCRdb's table has in-frame clones only and misses some. The data show nearly 5,500 clones, approximately 72% seen once. Source material: memory CD8+ T cells from blood cultured with regulatory dendritic cells. Subset defined: CD45RO+ memory T cells. The receptor set was obtained from a human donor in good health.

The chain employs TRBV10-1 and TRBJ2-1; 12 bases align to TRBD2. V lost 5 bases, J lost 4 bases, and 3 bases stayed unmatched. Germline-derived CDR1 and CDR2 are WNHNN and SYGVQD (reference sequence). The CDR3 totals 15 residues. CDR3 residues: CASSRTSGRYNEQFF. CDR3 sequence (DNA): TGCGCCAGCAGTAGAACTAGCGGGAGGTACAATGAGCAGTTCTTC.

This chain joins TRBV10-3 and TRBJ1-2; D unresolved. Between the trimmed V and J ends, which lost 2 bases and 2 bases, there was a span of 3 bases. In germline, CDR1 is ENHRY, CDR2 SYGVKD. CDR3 size: 12 residues. The CDR3 spells CAISEGNYGYTF. For the CDR3, the DNA is TGTGCCATCAGTGAGGGAAACTATGGCTACACCTTC.

The rearrangement joins TRBV29-1 to TRBJ2-3; TRBD2 agrees at 7 bases. Trimming took 6 bases from V and 7 from J; bases not matched to a gene: 7. Germline assignment: CDR1 SQVTM and CDR2 ANQGSEA. The CDR3 loop spans 12 amino acids. The chain's CDR3 is CSVEAGLHTQYF. CDR3 nucleotide sequence: TGCAGCGTGGAGGCGGGACTACATACGCAGTATTTT.

The genes are TRBV15 and TRBJ2-3, with 8 bases lining up with TRBD2. V gave up 3 bases and J gave up 3 bases; unmatched junction bases: 5. Germline V gives CDR1 LNHNV, CDR2 YYDKDF (reference sequence). CDR3 length: 15 amino acids. The CDR3 is CATSSAAGVTDTQYF. The CDR3 DNA reads as TGTGCCACCAGCAGCGCAGCGGGGGTAACAGATACGCAGTATTTT.

This clone was found a few times. V and J are TRBV7-8 and TRBJ1-5; D gene unclear. Germline CDR1 is SGHVS and CDR2 is FQNEAQ. Trimming removed 3 bases from V and 0 bases from J, with 9 bases in between. The CDR3 runs 15 residues. CDR3 sequence (DNA): TGTGCCAGCAGCTTGGGAGGGAATAGCAATCAGCCCCAGCATTTT. Its protein product is CASSLGGNSNQPQHF.

The chain joins TRBV28 to TRBJ1-5, with D uncertain. The CDR3 extends over 14 amino acids. Germline V CDR1 and CDR2: MDHEN, SYDVKM. With 2 bases removed from V and 2 bases from J, the gap between germline ends came to 7 bases. CDR3 residues: CASSLRVGNQPQHF. CDR3 bases: TGTGCCAGCAGTTTAAGAGTGGGCAATCAGCCCCAGCATTTT.

This chain joins TRBV2 and TRBJ2-7, with D possibly being TRBD1 (5 bases). Germline CDR1 and CDR2: SNHLY and FYNNEI. Trimming pared 4 bases from V and 2 bases from J, leaving 27 bases between. The CDR3 sequence is 19 residues long. CDR3 sequence reads: CASSGLPWSPWGYPYEQYF. CDR3 coding DNA: TGTGCCAGCAGTGGCCTACCATGGAGCCCCTGGGGCTATCCCTACGAGCAGTACTTC.

The chain combines TRBV6-5 with TRBJ1-1; D is uncertain. V lost 0 bases, J lost 3 bases, and 5 bases lay in between. Germline assignment: CDR1 MNHEY and CDR2 SVGAGI. This CDR3 is built from 13 residues. The CDR3 loop reads CASSYSTYTEAFF. As DNA, the CDR3 is TGTGCCAGCAGTTACTCTACCTACACTGAAGCTTTCTTT.

V and J are TRBV4-3 and TRBJ2-7; 9 nucleotides agree with TRBD1. Germline assignment: CDR1 LGHNA and CDR2 YSLEER. The CDR3 consists of 16 residues. V lost 3 bases to trimming and J lost 6 bases; unmatched junction nucleotides: 12. The CDR3 loop is CASSHATGTGSAEQYF. The CDR3 bases are TGCGCCAGCAGCCACGCAACCGGGACAGGGTCAGCCGAGCAGTACTTC.

The chain recombines TRBV4-3 with TRBJ2-3; 16 bases agree with TRBD2. Per germline, CDR1 LGHNA and CDR2 YSLEER. The CDR3 is made up of 17 amino acids. Trimming at V came to 5 bases and at J to 3 bases, leaving 5 bases not matched to a gene. The CDR3 DNA reads TGCGCCAGCAGCGTGGGACTAGCGGGGGGGCCGACAGATACGCAGTATTTT. Its translation is CASSVGLAGGPTDTQYF.

Here the CDR3 reads CASSELGGLGTDTQYF. CDR3 sequence (DNA): TGTGCCAGCAGTGAACTGGGAGGGCTGGGCACAGATACGCAGTATTTT. The J gene is TRBJ2-3, the V gene TRBV6-1; 7 bases align to TRBD2. The CDR3 sequence is 16 residues long. V lost 2 bases and J lost 1; bases outside the gene matches: 6. Germline assignment: CDR1 MNHNS and CDR2 SASEGT.

In its sample, this clone was seen a few times. This chain joins TRBV29-1 and TRBJ2-4; D is ambiguous. This CDR3 is 12 amino acids long. CDR1 and CDR2 from the germline V gene are SQVTM and ANQGSEA. Trimming removed 4 bases at V and 7 bases at J, with 11 bases between. The CDR3 region has the DNA TGCAGCGTTGTCCACCAGGAGAACATTCAGTACTTC. It is translated as CSVVHQENIQYF. Filled out from reference TRBV29-1 and TRBJ2-4, the complete variable domain reads SAVISQKPSRDICQRGTSLTIQCQVDSQVTMMFWYRQQPGQSLTLIATANQGSEATYESGFVIDKFPISRPNLTFSTLTVSNMSPEDSSIYLCSVVHQENIQYFGAGTRLSVL.

Comment on this clone: The junction and the germline gene differ at one end; a read error may be behind it. The rearrangement joins TRBV5-4 to TRBJ1-2, with D uncertain. The CDR3 sequence is 15 residues long. The V gene's germline CDR1 is SGHNT and CDR2 YYREEE (reference sequence). CDR3 nucleotides: TGCGCCAGCAGCCAAGAAGATAGGCCAGGCCATGGCTACACCTTC. It codes for CASSQEDRPGHGYTF.

The chain employs TRBV7-2 and TRBJ1-6, with TRBD1 matching 9 bases. The length of the CDR3 is 18 residues. With V trimmed by 7 bases and J by 2 bases, 12 bases remained unmatched. CDR1 is SGHTA and CDR2 is FQGNSA in the germline V gene. CDR3 nucleotides: TGTGCCAGCACCCTATCTGGGACAGGGCCCACCTATAATTCACCCCTCCACTTT. Translation gives CASTLSGTGPTYNSPLHF.

The chain employs TRBV19 and TRBJ2-2; possibly TRBD1 for D (6 bases). Trimming removed 3 bases from V and 3 bases from J, with 8 bases in between. The CDR3 length is 14 residues. Per germline, CDR1 LNHDA and CDR2 SQIVND (reference sequence). This chain's CDR3 is CASSIEGDTGELFF. The CDR3 DNA sequence: TGTGCCAGTAGTATTGAGGGGGACACCGGGGAGCTGTTTTTT.

The chain uses TRBV27 and TRBJ2-7, with 8 bases fitting TRBD2. The CDR3 runs to 14 residues. Germline V CDR1 and CDR2: MNHEY, SMNVEV (reference sequence). The ends lost 2 bases at V and 6 bases at J; junction bases unmatched: 6. The CDR3 region has the DNA TGTGCCAGCAGTTTAAACGGGGGGGCCCTCGAGCAGTACTTC. Amino acid sequence: CASSLNGGALEQYF.

The sample holds one count of this clone. The gene calls are TRBV9 and TRBJ2-7, with 10 bases identical to TRBD1. CDR3 length: 16 residues. With 3 bases clipped from V and 5 bases from J, the junction kept 11 bases outside the gene matches. Germline V gene sequence: CDR1 SGDLS, CDR2 YYNGEE. DNA of the CDR3: TGTGCCAGCAGCGACACGGGCGGGACAGGGGTACACGAGCAGTACTTC. Its protein is CASSDTGGTGVHEQYF.

V and J are TRBV19 and TRBJ2-7, with D perhaps matching TRBD1 (6 bases). CDR3 length: 15 residues. Germline CDR1 LNHDA, CDR2 SQIVND (reference sequence). V lost 1 base, J lost 7 bases, and 17 bases lay in between. The CDR3 reads CASSIVDSPAREQYF. In DNA, the CDR3 is TGTGCCAGTAGTATAGTGGACAGCCCGGCCCGGGAGCAGTACTTC.

This rearrangement joins TRBV4-2 to TRBJ1-1; no firm D call. Trimming took off 10 bases at V and 0 bases at J, with 15 bases between the two ends. Germline V gene data show CDR1 as LGHNA and CDR2 as YNFKEQ. CDR3 length: 14 amino acids. The CDR3 is CANSFNIMNTEAFF. The CDR3 region has the DNA TGTGCCAACAGTTTTAACATCATGAACACTGAAGCTTTCTTT.

The chain is built from TRBV19 and TRBJ2-2; TRBD2 agrees at 13 bases. This CDR3 comprises 17 residues. Germline CDR1 is LNHDA and CDR2 is SQIVND (reference sequence). V dropped 1 base and J dropped 6; count of bases not matched to a gene: 5. The DNA for the CDR3 is TGTGCCAGTAGTATAGGACTAGCGGGAGGCCGATCCGGGGAGCTGTTTTTT. This gives the protein CASSIGLAGGRSGELFF.

The chain uses TRBV28 and TRBJ2-7, with D unresolved. Germline V lookup: CDR1 MDHEN, CDR2 SYDVKM. This CDR3 is built from 11 residues. With 4 bases removed from V and 7 bases from J, the gap between germline ends came to 8 bases. The CDR3 DNA follows: TGTGCCAGCAGTTGGAGTCGGGAGCAGTACTTC. As protein: CASSWSREQYF.

This chain connects TRBV6-5 to TRBJ2-3, with D possibly matching TRBD2 (6 bases). V gave up 3 bases and J gave up 1 base, with 8 bases separating them. Germline V gene sequence: CDR1 MNHEY, CDR2 SVGAGI. The CDR3 is 14 amino acids. The chain's CDR3 is CASSYGGGTDTQYF. DNA of the CDR3: TGTGCCAGCAGTTATGGCGGGGGCACAGATACGCAGTATTTT.

CDR3 region: CATSGNRDTDTQYF. CDR3 nucleotide sequence: TGTGCCACCAGCGGAAACAGGGACACAGATACGCAGTATTTT. The gene calls are TRBV15 and TRBJ2-3; tentatively, D is TRBD1 (6 bases). Germline CDR1 is LNHNV and CDR2 is YYDKDF (reference sequence). This CDR3 has 14 residues. V lost 5 bases to trimming and J lost 2 bases, with 11 bases between them.

V usage is TRBV20-1 and J usage is TRBJ1-1; unclear D gene. CDR1 is DFQATT and CDR2 is SNEGSKA in the germline V gene (reference sequence). The CDR3 covers 11 residues. V was shortened by 3 bases and J by 7 bases, with 9 bases between the two germline ends. As DNA, the CDR3 is TGCAGTGCTAGTGTCGACGATGAAGCTTTCTTT. It is translated as CSASVDDEAFF.

This chain joins TRBV6-1 and TRBJ1-5; D is unresolved. The V end was cut by 7 bases, the J end by 7 bases, with 17 bases between. CDR3 length: 14 residues. CDR1 is MNHNS, CDR2 SASEGT, per germline. CDR3 amino acids: CASTSGEGVQPQHF. The CDR3, as DNA: TGTGCCAGCACCTCGGGCGAGGGAGTGCAGCCCCAGCATTTT.

This chain uses TRBV6-6 with TRBJ2-7; 8 nucleotides line up with TRBD2. Germline CDR1 is MNHNY and CDR2 is SVGAGI (reference sequence). The CDR3 consists of 14 residues. V was pared by 7 bases and J by 2 bases, with 7 bases of the junction left unmatched. The CDR3 coding sequence is TGTGCCAGCACCACGGGGGGGCCGGCCTACGAGCAGTACTTC. Its translation: CASTTGGPAYEQYF.

This chain uses TRBV30 with TRBJ1-1; D not certain. Germline CDR1 and CDR2: GTSNPN and SVGIG (reference sequence). The CDR3 contains 12 residues. Trimming removed 1 base at V and 4 bases at J, with 7 bases between. CDR3 loop: CAWSGGTTEAFF. CDR3 bases: TGTGCCTGGAGTGGGGGAACCACTGAAGCTTTCTTT.

This chain connects TRBV4-3 to TRBJ2-5; maybe TRBD2 (6 bases). Between the trimmed V and J ends, which lost 2 bases and 4 bases, there was a span of 17 bases. Germline assignment: CDR1 LGHNA and CDR2 YSLEER. The CDR3 runs to 16 residues. The CDR3 sequence is CASSQQTSPPRETQYF. CDR3 bases: TGCGCCAGCAGCCAACAGACTAGTCCCCCACGAGAGACCCAGTACTTC.

The chain employs TRBV9 and TRBJ2-1, with a weak D call TRBD2 (5 bases). Trimming took 2 bases from V and 10 from J, leaving 16 bases between them. CDR1 is SGDLS, CDR2 YYNGEE, per germline. The CDR3 runs 14 residues. Here the CDR3 DNA reads TGTGCCAGCAGCGTCGGCGGGCGAGGTAGGGAGCAGTTCTTC. This translates into CASSVGGRGREQFF.

The V gene is TRBV19, the J gene TRBJ2-7; no definite D call. CDR1 is LNHDA and CDR2 is SQIVND in the germline V gene (reference sequence). The V end was cut by 4 bases, the J end by 8 bases, with 15 bases between. The CDR3 consists of 13 residues. CDR3 nucleotide sequence: TGTGCCAGTAGTAACCATCCCGATACACAGCAGTACTTC. Translated: CASSNHPDTQQYF. Supplemented by reference TRBV19 and TRBJ2-7, the full variable domain reads DGGITQSPKYLFRKEGQNVTLSCEQNLNHDAMYWYRQDPGQGLRLIYYSQIVNDFQKGDIAEGYSVSREKKESFPLTVTSAQKNPTAFYLCASSNHPDTQQYFGPGTRLTVT.